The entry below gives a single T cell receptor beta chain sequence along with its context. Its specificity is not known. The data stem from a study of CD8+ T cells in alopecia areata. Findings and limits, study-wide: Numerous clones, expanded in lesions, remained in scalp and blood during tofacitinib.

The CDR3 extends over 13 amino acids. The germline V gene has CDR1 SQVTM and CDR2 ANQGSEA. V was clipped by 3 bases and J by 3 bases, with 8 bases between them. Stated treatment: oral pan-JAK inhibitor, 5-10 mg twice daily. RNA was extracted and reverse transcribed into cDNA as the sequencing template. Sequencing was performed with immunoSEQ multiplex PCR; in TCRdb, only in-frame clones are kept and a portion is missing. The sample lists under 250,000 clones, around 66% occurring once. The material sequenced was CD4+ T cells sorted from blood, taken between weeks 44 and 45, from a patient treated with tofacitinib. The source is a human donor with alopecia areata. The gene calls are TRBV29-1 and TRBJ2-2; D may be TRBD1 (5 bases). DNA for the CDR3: TGCAGCGTTGAGAAGGGGTACACCGGGGAGCTGTTTTTT. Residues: CSVEKGYTGELFF.